The rows below give T cell receptor beta chains drawn from one sample of a study of blood T cell repertoires in COVID-19. Some clones are missing from TCRdb's copy, which holds only in-frame ones; the method was immunoSEQ multiplex PCR. The table has about 110,000 clones, roughly four fifths seen once. Sequenced sample: peripheral blood. The source is an older woman with acute or convalescent COVID-19. CDR3s include the opening cysteine and the closing phenylalanine or tryptophan. The D gene is left open where the match is weak. Clone size is stated in some rows and not others, as once, few, many or a class when expanded.

V,D,size,J,CDR3,DNA
TRBV10-3,NA,NA,TRBJ1-2,CAITPQGNYGYTF,TGTGCCATCACCCCACAGGGAAACTATGGCTACACCTTC
TRBV6-5,NA,NA,TRBJ1-3,CASRLDVALGNTIYF,TGTGCCAGCAGGTTAGATGTGGCACTAGGAAACACCATATATTTT
TRBV5-1,NA,once,TRBJ1-1,CASSLAVNRKRDTEAFF,TGCGCCAGCAGCTTGGCGGTTAATAGGAAGCGGGACACTGAAGCTTTCTTT
TRBV2,NA,NA,TRBJ1-5,CASSPGNSNQPQHF,TGTGCCAGCAGCCCCGGGAATAGCAATCAGCCCCAGCATTTT
TRBV5-1,TRBD1,NA,TRBJ1-4,CASSTGTGYNEKLFF,TGCGCCAGCAGCACCGGGACAGGCTATAATGAAAAACTGTTTTTT
TRBV7-9,TRBD1,once,TRBJ2-7,CASSLKGGPYEQYF,TGTGCCAGCAGCTTAAAAGGGGGCCCCTACGAGCAGTACTTC
TRBV28,NA,NA,TRBJ1-5,CASSLVSVQPQHF,TGTGCCAGCAGTTTGGTTTCGGTTCAGCCCCAGCATTTT
TRBV7-2,TRBD1,NA,TRBJ2-1,CASSWGSGQGTYNEQFF,TGTGCCAGCAGCTGGGGTAGCGGACAGGGGACCTACAATGAGCAGTTCTTC
TRBV24-1,TRBD1,NA,TRBJ1-6,CATSERTGWLSSYNSPLHF,TGTGCCACCAGCGAAAGGACAGGGTGGTTGAGCTCCTATAATTCACCCCTCCACTTT
TRBV5-4,NA,once,TRBJ2-1,CASSSQETGSYNEQFF,TGTGCCAGCAGCTCACAGGAGACTGGGTCCTACAATGAGCAGTTCTTC
TRBV27,TRBD1,NA,TRBJ1-5,CASSWVGGQGSQPQHF,TGTGCCAGCAGTTGGGTAGGTGGACAGGGGAGTCAGCCCCAGCATTTT
TRBV14,TRBD1,NA,TRBJ1-2,CASSAYRGEAYGYTF,TGTGCCAGCAGCGCTTACAGGGGAGAGGCCTATGGCTACACCTTC
TRBV7-9,TRBD1,few,TRBJ1-1,CASRSGTGNTEAFF,TGTGCCAGCAGAAGCGGGACAGGGAACACTGAAGCTTTCTTT
TRBV7-2,NA,NA,TRBJ2-1,CASSLGTADNEQFF,TGTGCCAGCAGCTTAGGGACAGCCGACAATGAGCAGTTCTTC
TRBV30,NA,NA,TRBJ1-6,CASQLPTYNSPLHF,TGTGCCTCACAGTTACCCACTTATAATTCACCCCTCCACTTT
TRBV5-1,TRBD1,NA,TRBJ1-5,CASSLAPMTGANQPQHF,TGCGCCAGCAGCTTGGCCCCTATGACAGGGGCCAATCAGCCCCAGCATTTT
TRBV4-2,NA,NA,TRBJ2-3,CASSQDQDKDTQYF,TGTGCCAGCAGCCAAGATCAGGATAAGGATACGCAGTATTTT
TRBV30,NA,NA,TRBJ1-1,CAWSPTPQVGAFF,TGTGCCTGGAGTCCAACCCCGCAGGTTGGGGCTTTCTTT
TRBV14,NA,once,TRBJ2-1,CASSQDWGVDRREQFF,TGTGCCAGCAGCCAAGATTGGGGGGTGGACCGCCGGGAGCAGTTCTTC
TRBV9,NA,NA,TRBJ2-3,CASSVHLGGSTDTQYF,TGTGCCAGCAGCGTACACCTCGGGGGTAGCACAGATACGCAGTATTTT
TRBV4-3,NA,NA,TRBJ2-2,CASSQDAYRDTGELFF,TGCGCCAGCAGCCAAGACGCTTACCGGGACACCGGGGAGCTGTTTTTT
TRBV5-1,NA,NA,TRBJ1-5,CASSPTGEGNQPQHF,TGCGCCAGCAGCCCGACAGGCGAAGGCAATCAGCCCCAGCATTTT
TRBV5-8,TRBD2,few,TRBJ2-1,CASSLYGTSLLGHNEQFF,TGTGCCAGCAGCTTGTATGGGACTAGCCTCTTAGGGCACAATGAGCAGTTCTTC
TRBV5-6,TRBD1,NA,TRBJ2-1,CASKDLDRVSDEQFF,TGTGCCAGCAAGGACCTGGACAGGGTGTCCGATGAGCAGTTCTTC
TRBV6-5,NA,NA,TRBJ2-5,CASSYSAGPQETQYF,TGTGCCAGCAGTTACTCGGCAGGCCCCCAAGAGACCCAGTACTTC
TRBV2,NA,NA,TRBJ1-5,CASSAGVVQPQHF,TGTGCCAGCAGTGCGGGGGTAGTCCAGCCCCAGCATTTT
TRBV10-3,TRBD2,NA,TRBJ2-3,CAISETSGGSTDTQYF,TGTGCCATCAGTGAGACTAGCGGGGGGAGCACAGATACGCAGTATTTT
TRBV30,NA,NA,TRBJ2-1,CAWNGGSWNEQFF,TGTGCCTGGAATGGGGGCTCCTGGAATGAGCAGTTCTTC
TRBV10-3,NA,NA,TRBJ1-6,CAITEDSIYSPLHF,TGTGCCATCACCGAGGACAGTATTTATTCACCCCTCCACTTT
TRBV19,NA,NA,TRBJ1-6,CASSMTYNSPLHF,TGTGCCAGTAGTATGACTTATAATTCACCCCTCCACTTT
TRBV4-3,NA,NA,TRBJ2-7,CASSQEVGARNEQYF,TGCGCCAGCAGCCAGGAAGTGGGGGCGCGGAACGAGCAGTACTTC
TRBV11-3,NA,NA,TRBJ1-1,CASSLRDREAFF,TGTGCCAGCAGCTTACGAGACAGAGAAGCTTTCTTT
TRBV27,TRBD1,once,TRBJ2-2,CASSWIQGARELFF,TGTGCCAGCAGTTGGATACAGGGGGCCAGGGAGCTGTTTTTT
TRBV5-1,NA,NA,TRBJ2-5,CASMRGMGETQYF,TGCGCCAGCATGCGGGGTATGGGAGAGACCCAGTACTTC
TRBV7-2,NA,NA,TRBJ1-6,CASSLAAGPGDSPLHF,TGTGCCAGCAGCTTAGCTGCCGGCCCCGGAGATTCACCCCTCCACTTT
TRBV7-2,NA,NA,TRBJ2-5,CASSLPIPGGGETQYF,TGTGCCAGCAGCCTACCAATCCCGGGGGGCGGGGAGACCCAGTACTTC
TRBV13,NA,once,TRBJ2-7,CASSLVVGGSYEQYF,TGTGCCAGCAGCTTAGTAGTGGGGGGCTCCTACGAGCAGTACTTC
TRBV7-3,TRBD2,NA,TRBJ2-3,CASSVSGTSGGLGTQYF,TGTGCCAGCAGCGTATCCGGGACTAGCGGGGGCCTTGGTACGCAGTATTTT
TRBV30,TRBD2,once,TRBJ2-3,CAWTRGRASTDTQYF,TGTGCCTGGACCCGAGGGAGGGCTAGCACAGATACGCAGTATTTT
TRBV7-2,NA,once,TRBJ2-1,CASSSNMGLYNEQFF,TGTGCCAGCAGCTCAAACATGGGACTGTACAATGAGCAGTTCTTC
TRBV11-2,NA,NA,TRBJ1-6,CASRTLTRGNNSPLHF,TGTGCCAGCCGGACTTTGACCAGGGGTAATAATTCACCCCTCCACTTT
TRBV6-1,NA,NA,TRBJ2-3,CASSEYRGGGTDTQYF,TGTGCCAGCAGTGAATATCGTGGCGGGGGCACAGATACGCAGTATTTT
TRBV6-5,NA,NA,TRBJ2-2,CASKWGDTGELFF,TGTGCCAGCAAGTGGGGGGACACCGGGGAGCTGTTTTTT
TRBV2,NA,once,TRBJ1-4,CASSSRGAATNEKLFF,TGTGCCAGCAGTTCCCGGGGAGCTGCAACTAATGAAAAACTGTTTTTT
TRBV10-3,NA,few,TRBJ1-1,CAIREVGAAGAFF,TGTGCCATCAGGGAGGTGGGGGCCGCCGGAGCTTTCTTT
TRBV30,NA,NA,TRBJ1-6,CAWARSSYNSPLHF,TGTGCCTGGGCCAGAAGCTCCTATAATTCACCCCTCCACTTT
TRBV5-4,TRBD1,once,TRBJ1-2,CASSQGDSQIYGYTF,TGTGCCAGCAGCCAGGGGGACAGCCAAATCTATGGCTACACCTTC
TRBV19,NA,NA,TRBJ1-5,CASSRDARQSNQPQHF,TGTGCCAGTAGCCGTGACGCGCGGCAAAGCAATCAGCCCCAGCATTTT
TRBV24-1,NA,NA,TRBJ2-3,CATSRRWGADTQYF,TGTGCCACCAGTCGCAGGTGGGGGGCAGATACGCAGTATTTT
TRBV11-3,NA,NA,TRBJ2-3,CASSFARGSDTQYF,TGTGCCAGCAGCTTCGCTCGGGGGTCAGATACGCAGTATTTT
TRBV27,NA,NA,TRBJ2-3,CASSFLGGTDTQYF,TGTGCCAGCAGTTTCCTCGGGGGTACAGATACGCAGTATTTT
TRBV6-1,NA,NA,TRBJ1-1,CASSDRGLWTEAFF,TGTGCCAGCAGTGATAGAGGTTTGTGGACTGAAGCTTTCTTT
TRBV4-1,NA,NA,TRBJ2-7,CASSQDQALVRGQYF,TGCGCCAGCAGCCAAGATCAGGCTCTAGTCAGGGGGCAGTACTTC